The source of this T cell receptor beta chain is a study of T cells after yellow fever vaccination. Study-level findings and limits: Subsequent to the booster, the majority of primary-vaccination clones reappeared (around 96% CD4, more than 70% CD8).

A process of 5'RACE template switching, which added a universal primer site and UMIs, was used to make TCR cDNA. MiXCR was run by TCRdb on the 5' RACE reads, yielding one entry per CDR3 protein. This table holds roughly 500,000 distinct CDR3 sequences, roughly a fifth found once. A few counts support this clonotype. What it binds is not known. Sample: PBMCs, taken 15 days after the yellow fever booster vaccination. The sequence was obtained from a man under 40 who received the YFV17D yellow fever vaccine.

The CDR3, as DNA: TGCAGTGCTTTCGGGGCGCGGGACGGAGCTTTCTTT. Translated: CSAFGARDGAFF. V is TRBV20-1 and J is TRBJ1-1; possibly TRBD1 for D (5 bases). From germline, CDR1 is DFQATT and CDR2 SNEGSKA (reference sequence). This CDR3 has 12 amino acids. V shed 5 bases and J shed 10 bases, with 17 bases lying between them.